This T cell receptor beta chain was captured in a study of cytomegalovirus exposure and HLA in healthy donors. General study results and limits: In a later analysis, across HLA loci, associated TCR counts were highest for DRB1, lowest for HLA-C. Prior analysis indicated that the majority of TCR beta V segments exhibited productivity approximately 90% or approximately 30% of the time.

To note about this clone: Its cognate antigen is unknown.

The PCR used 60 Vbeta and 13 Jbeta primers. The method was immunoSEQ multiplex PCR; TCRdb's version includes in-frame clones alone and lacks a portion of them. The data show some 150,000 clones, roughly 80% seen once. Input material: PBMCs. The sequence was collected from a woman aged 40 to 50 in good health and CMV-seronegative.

The CDR3 here is CASSLLDREVDEQYF. The CDR3 region has the DNA TGCGCCAGCAGTTTGCTCGACAGGGAAGTGGACGAGCAGTACTTC. This chain links TRBV5-1 with TRBJ2-7; 7 positions agree with TRBD1. The CDR3 contains 15 residues. Per germline, CDR1 SGHRS and CDR2 YFSETQ. J gave up 5 bases and V 5 bases, and 13 bases lay outside the gene matches.